One and the same sample provided the 2 T cell receptor beta chains below, sequenced in a study of T cell repertoires in cytomegalovirus infection. TCRdb re-derived calls from the reads in MiXCR, one entry per CDR3 protein. The repertoire has hundreds of thousands of distinct CDR3 sequences, about 17% of them found once; the top ten carry around 13%. Sequencing was carried out using PBMCs. The receptors originated from a human donor in good health (CMV status not recorded). Some clones in this sample may be carry-over from other donors' samples.

There are many counts of this clonotype. CDR3 region: CASSYRQSTDTQYF. For the CDR3, the DNA is TGTGCCAGCAGTTATCGGCAGAGCACAGATACGCAGTATTTT. This chain uses TRBV6-5 with TRBJ2-3, with D unresolved. The CDR3 is 14 amino acids. V lost 3 bases and J 0 bases, leaving 7 bases between the germline ends. CDR1 MNHEY and CDR2 SVGAGI come from the germline V gene.

The sample holds a few counts of this clonotype. A much larger clone sits a single nucleotide away, making a read error possible. This chain uses TRBV7-6 with TRBJ2-3; D is unclear. The germline gives CDR1 SGHVS, CDR2 FNYEAQ. This CDR3 has 11 amino acids. V lost 3 bases and J 5 bases, leaving 3 bases between the germline ends. The chain's CDR3 is CASSFEDTQYF. The DNA for the CDR3 is TGTGCCAGCAGCTTTGAAGATACGCAGTATTTT.